The next 3 T cell receptor beta chains were all read from a single sample in a study of technical replicates of blood from a handful of donors (dated by TCRdb to about 2017). Receptors were amplified or captured by the immunoSEQ multiplex PCR assay. Not all clones reach the TCRdb copy of this immuneACCESS table, which keeps in-frame sequences only. Checked studies attribute under half of the gap to unresolved V genes and leave the rest unexplained. Across this sample there are some 47,000 clones, with 90% to 95% seen only once. The top ten hold roughly 3.9% of the sample. The sample comprised PBMCs. The receptors come from a human donor in good health. Some clones in this sample may be carry-over from other donors' samples.

This clone was detected once. CDR3 loop: CASSLRVSGEGSYEQYF. CDR3 coding DNA: TGTGCCAGCAGCTTAAGGGTTAGCGGTGAGGGGTCCTACGAGCAGTACTTC. This sequence joins TRBV7-8 and TRBJ2-7; D might be TRBD2 (6 bases). Trimming took off 2 bases at V and 1 base at J, with 18 bases between the two ends. The CDR3 length is 17 residues. Per germline, CDR1 SGHVS and CDR2 FQNEAQ.

This chain joins TRBV10-3 and TRBJ2-7; 8 nucleotides line up with TRBD1. The CDR3 length is 14 residues. Germline lookup yields CDR1 ENHRY and CDR2 SYGVKD. V lost 4 bases, J lost 6 bases, and 8 bases stayed unmatched. The DNA for the CDR3 is TGTGCCATCAGTGGACAGGGGCTCTCAAGCGAGCAGTACTTC. Its translation: CAISGQGLSSEQYF.

The DNA of the CDR3 is TGTGCCAGCAGCTTAGGGCGGGGGGCCTACGAGCAGTACTTC. Translating it yields CASSLGRGAYEQYF. J is TRBJ2-7 and V is TRBV11-2; TRBD2 matches at 8 bases. Germline V gene data show CDR1 as SGHAT and CDR2 as FQNNGV. This CDR3 is 14 amino acids long. V was pared by 1 base and J by 2 bases, with 1 base of the junction left unmatched. The full variable domain, with the rest looked up from reference TRBV11-2 and TRBJ2-7, is EAGVAQSPRYKIIEKRQSVAFWCNPISGHATLYWYQQILGQGPKLLIQFQNNGVVDDSQLPKDRFSAERLKGVDSTLKIQPAKLEDSAVYLCASSLGRGAYEQYFGPGTRLTVT.